Listed below are T cell receptor beta chains from one sample, sequenced in a study of blood T cell repertoires in COVID-19. Repertoires were generated with immunoSEQ multiplex PCR, while TCRdb's copy carries only in-frame clones and drops some. Among approximately 26,000 clones, roughly 92% were seen once, and the ten largest hold approximately 2%. The material sequenced was peripheral blood. The receptors here all came from a human donor in a cohort sampled during active COVID-19. The CDR3 runs from the conserved cysteine through the conserved F or W. The D gene is left open where the match is weak. Only some rows state a clone size, as once, few, many or a class for expanded clones.

j_gene	d_gene	v_gene	abundance	CDR3aa	CDR3nt
TRBJ2-7	TRBD2	TRBV6-5	.	CASSSPSGSYEQYF	TGTGCCAGCAGTTCGCCTAGCGGATCCTACGAGCAGTACTTC
TRBJ1-2	.	TRBV7-2	.	CASSLHRNRYGYTF	TGTGCCAGCAGCCTGCACAGGAACCGGTATGGCTACACCTTC
TRBJ2-7	TRBD2	TRBV24-1	.	CATSDSTSGTRYEQYF	TGTGCCACCAGTGATTCGACTAGCGGTACTCGCTACGAGCAGTACTTC
TRBJ1-2	.	TRBV4-1	.	CASSHHDPAVGGYTF	TGCGCCAGCAGCCATCACGACCCGGCGGTAGGTGGCTACACCTTC
TRBJ2-2	.	TRBV3-1/TRBV3-2	.	CASRYGAPTGELFF	TGTGCCAGCAGATATGGGGCCCCAACCGGGGAGCTGTTTTTT
TRBJ1-6	.	TRBV7-2	.	CASKTRTDSYNSPLHF	TGTGCCAGCAAGACCAGGACAGACTCCTATAATTCACCCCTCCACTTT
TRBJ2-2	TRBD2	TRBV19	.	CASSIFGGWDTGELFF	TGTGCCAGTAGTATTTTCGGGGGGTGGGACACCGGGGAGCTGTTTTTT
TRBJ2-1	TRBD1	TRBV6-4	.	CASSDTNRGLYNEQFF	TGTGCCAGCAGTGACACGAACAGGGGTCTCTACAATGAGCAGTTCTTC
TRBJ1-5	.	TRBV30	once	CVWNPGVGNQPQHF	TGTGTCTGGAACCCGGGGGTAGGCAATCAGCCCCAGCATTTT
TRBJ1-1	TRBD1	TRBV29-1	.	CSAVRTGRNTEAFF	TGCAGCGCCGTTAGGACAGGGCGGAACACTGAAGCTTTCTTT
TRBJ2-7	.	TRBV7-2	.	CASSLPGFTEQYF	TGTGCCAGCAGCCTCCCGGGTTTTACCGAGCAGTACTTC
TRBJ1-3	.	TRBV7-2	.	CASSQGGVQAGNTIYF	TGTGCCAGCAGCCAAGGGGGGGTACAGGCTGGAAACACCATATATTTT
TRBJ2-2	TRBD2	TRBV7-9	.	CASSKGLVGTGELFF	TGTGCCAGCTCTAAGGGACTAGTCGGCACCGGGGAGCTGTTTTTT
TRBJ2-4	TRBD2	TRBV9	.	CASSGLAGGPLAKNIQYF	TGTGCCAGCAGCGGACTAGCGGGGGGTCCGTTAGCCAAAAACATTCAGTACTTC
TRBJ2-1	.	TRBV27	medium-sized	CASTRGSEYNEQFF	TGTGCCAGCACGAGGGGGAGCGAGTACAATGAGCAGTTCTTC
TRBJ2-2	TRBD2	TRBV5-6	.	CASRRRSTSGGTGELFF	TGTGCCAGCAGACGCAGATCTACTAGCGGGGGCACCGGGGAGCTGTTTTTT
TRBJ2-7	.	TRBV3-1/TRBV3-2	.	CASSHLQGEQYF	TGTGCCAGCAGCCACTTACAGGGAGAGCAGTACTTC
TRBJ1-2	TRBD1	TRBV14	.	CASADRAPLNYGYTF	TGTGCCAGCGCGGACAGGGCTCCTCTTAACTATGGCTACACCTTC
TRBJ1-4	.	TRBV24-1	.	CATSDPGTPGGKLFF	TGTGCCACCAGTGACCCCGGGACACCTGGAGGCAAACTGTTTTTT
TRBJ2-5	.	TRBV3-1/TRBV3-2	.	CASSIILGGIQETQYF	TGTGCCAGCAGCATCATCCTCGGGGGAATCCAAGAGACCCAGTACTTC
TRBJ2-3	TRBD2	TRBV4-3	.	CASSQDRASGSTDTQYF	TGCGCCAGCAGCCAAGATAGGGCTAGCGGTAGCACAGATACGCAGTATTTT
TRBJ2-7	.	TRBV6-2/TRBV6-3	.	CASSYWRQTDYEQYF	TGTGCCAGCAGTTACTGGCGGCAAACGGATTACGAGCAGTACTTC
TRBJ2-2	TRBD1	TRBV11-3	.	CASTGTATGELFF	TGTGCCAGCACCGGGACAGCCACCGGGGAGCTGTTTTTT
TRBJ1-2	.	TRBV5-1	once	CASSSTPGGANYGYTF	TGCGCCAGCAGCTCCACTCCCGGAGGGGCTAACTATGGCTACACCTTC
TRBJ2-2	TRBD2	TRBV5-1	.	CASSTSGENTGELFF	TGCGCCAGCTCGACTAGCGGGGAGAACACCGGGGAGCTGTTTTTT
TRBJ2-3	TRBD2	TRBV24-1	.	CATSDLAAGGNTDTQYF	TGTGCCACCAGTGATTTAGCAGCGGGAGGAAACACAGATACGCAGTATTTT
TRBJ2-7	TRBD2	TRBV24-1	once	CATSEGSGRIYEQYF	TGTGCCACCAGTGAGGGGAGCGGGAGGATCTACGAGCAGTACTTC
TRBJ1-1	.	TRBV5-4	.	CASSLAVTGIEAFF	TGTGCCAGCAGCTTGGCTGTCACAGGGATAGAAGCTTTCTTT
TRBJ2-7	.	TRBV7-9	.	CASSPTTGISSYEQYF	TGTGCCAGCAGCCCGACGACAGGAATCAGCTCCTACGAGCAGTACTTC
TRBJ2-7	TRBD1	TRBV11-2	.	CASSSEEDRGYEQYF	TGTGCCAGCAGCTCAGAGGAGGACAGGGGGTACGAGCAGTACTTC
TRBJ1-1	TRBD1	TRBV14	.	CASSQGTTGYTEAFF	TGTGCCAGCAGCCAGGGCACGACAGGGTACACTGAAGCTTTCTTT
TRBJ1-1	.	TRBV9	.	CASSVAMNTEAFF	TGTGCCAGCAGCGTAGCCATGAACACTGAAGCTTTCTTT
TRBJ2-3	TRBD2	TRBV19	.	CASSIGRGATDTQYF	TGTGCCAGTAGTATTGGGCGGGGGGCGACAGATACGCAGTATTTT
TRBJ2-1	.	TRBV5-4	.	CASSSAYNEQFF	TGTGCCAGCAGCTCAGCCTACAATGAGCAGTTCTTC
TRBJ2-5	.	TRBV11-3	.	CASSLGSRETQYF	TGTGCCAGCAGCTTGGGCAGCCGGGAGACCCAGTACTTC
TRBJ2-1	.	TRBV5-1	.	CASSTEWEKYNEQFF	TGCGCCAGCAGCACCGAATGGGAGAAGTACAATGAGCAGTTCTTC
TRBJ1-2	.	TRBV9	once	CASSVGTANYGYTF	TGTGCCAGCAGCGTAGGAACGGCTAACTATGGCTACACCTTC
TRBJ2-5	.	TRBV11-3	once	CASSPKWVQAETQYF	TGTGCCAGCAGCCCGAAGTGGGTACAGGCAGAGACCCAGTACTTC
TRBJ1-2	TRBD1	TRBV6-6	.	CASSTGTGSLYGYTF	TGTGCCAGCAGTACCGGGACAGGATCGCTCTATGGCTACACCTTC
TRBJ1-5	.	TRBV27	.	CASSPLGGPDSNQPQHF	TGTGCCAGCAGTCCCCTCGGGGGACCCGATAGCAATCAGCCCCAGCATTTT
TRBJ2-7	.	TRBV18	.	CASSPLLSTTSYEQYF	TGTGCCAGCTCACCCTTACTCTCGACAACCTCCTACGAGCAGTACTTC
TRBJ2-7	.	TRBV19	.	CASSRGLPYEQYF	TGTGCCAGTAGTCGGGGTCTGCCCTACGAGCAGTACTTC
TRBJ1-1	TRBD1	TRBV24-1	.	CATSETGTEDTEAFF	TGTGCCACCAGTGAGACCGGGACAGAGGACACTGAAGCTTTCTTT
TRBJ2-5	.	TRBV2	.	CASSERGPQYF	TGTGCCAGCAGTGAACGAGGGCCCCAGTACTTC
TRBJ1-3	.	TRBV7-2	.	CASSLRGLNGNTIYF	TGTGCCAGCAGCTTACGAGGTCTTAATGGAAACACCATATATTTT
TRBJ2-5	TRBD1	TRBV18	.	CASSTRQGKQETQYF	TGTGCCAGCTCAACGAGACAGGGAAAACAAGAGACCCAGTACTTC